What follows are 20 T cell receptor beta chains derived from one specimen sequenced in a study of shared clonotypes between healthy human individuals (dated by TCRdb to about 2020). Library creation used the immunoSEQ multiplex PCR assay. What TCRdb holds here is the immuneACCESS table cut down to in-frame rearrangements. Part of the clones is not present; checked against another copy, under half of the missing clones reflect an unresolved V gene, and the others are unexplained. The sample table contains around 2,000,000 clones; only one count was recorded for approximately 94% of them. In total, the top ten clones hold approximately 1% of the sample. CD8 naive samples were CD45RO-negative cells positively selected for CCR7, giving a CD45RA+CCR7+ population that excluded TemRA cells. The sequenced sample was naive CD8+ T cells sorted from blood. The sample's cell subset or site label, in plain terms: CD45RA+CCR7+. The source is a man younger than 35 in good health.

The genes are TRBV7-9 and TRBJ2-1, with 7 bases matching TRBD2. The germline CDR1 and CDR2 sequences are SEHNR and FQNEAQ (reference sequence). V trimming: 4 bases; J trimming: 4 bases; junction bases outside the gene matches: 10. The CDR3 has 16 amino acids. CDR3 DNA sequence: TGTGCCAGCAGCTCACCTCCGGGACTAACATACAATGAGCAGTTCTTC. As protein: CASSSPPGLTYNEQFF.

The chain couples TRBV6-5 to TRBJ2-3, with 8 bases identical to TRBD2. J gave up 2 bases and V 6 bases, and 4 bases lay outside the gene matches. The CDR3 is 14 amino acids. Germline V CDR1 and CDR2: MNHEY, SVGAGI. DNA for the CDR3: TGTGCCAGCAGGACTAGCGCCTACACAGATACGCAGTATTTT. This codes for CASRTSAYTDTQYF.

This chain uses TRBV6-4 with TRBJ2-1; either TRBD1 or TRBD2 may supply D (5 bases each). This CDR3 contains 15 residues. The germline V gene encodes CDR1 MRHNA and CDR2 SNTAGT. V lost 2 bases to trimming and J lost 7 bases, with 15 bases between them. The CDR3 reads CASSDMGMGTNEQFF. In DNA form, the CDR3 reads TGTGCCAGCAGTGACATGGGGATGGGGACGAATGAGCAGTTCTTC.

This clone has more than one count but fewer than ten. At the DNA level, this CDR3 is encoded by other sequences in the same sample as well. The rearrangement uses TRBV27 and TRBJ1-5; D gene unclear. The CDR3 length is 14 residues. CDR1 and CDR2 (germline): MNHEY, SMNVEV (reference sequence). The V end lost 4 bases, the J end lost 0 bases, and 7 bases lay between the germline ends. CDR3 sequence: CASSSGYSNQPQHF. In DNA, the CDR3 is TGTGCCAGCAGTTCAGGATATAGCAATCAGCCCCAGCATTTT.

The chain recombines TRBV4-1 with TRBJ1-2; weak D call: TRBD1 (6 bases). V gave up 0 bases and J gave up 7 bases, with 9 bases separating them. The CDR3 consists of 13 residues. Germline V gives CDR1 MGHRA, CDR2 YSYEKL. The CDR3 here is CASSQDRGVGYTF. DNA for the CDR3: TGCGCCAGCAGCCAAGATAGGGGGGTTGGCTACACCTTC.

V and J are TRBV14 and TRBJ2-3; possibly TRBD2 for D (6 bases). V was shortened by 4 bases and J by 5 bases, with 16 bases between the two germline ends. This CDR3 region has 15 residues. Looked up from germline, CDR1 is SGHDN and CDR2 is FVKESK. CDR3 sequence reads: CASSPRLDWVDTQYF. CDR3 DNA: TGTGCCAGCAGCCCCCGACTAGACTGGGTAGATACGCAGTATTTT. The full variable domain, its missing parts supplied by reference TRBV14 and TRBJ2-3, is EAGVTQFPSHSVIEKGQTVTLRCDPISGHDNLYWYRRVMGKEIKFLLHFVKESKQDESGMPNNRFLAERTGGTYSTLKVQPAELEDSGVYFCASSPRLDWVDTQYFGPGTRLTVL.

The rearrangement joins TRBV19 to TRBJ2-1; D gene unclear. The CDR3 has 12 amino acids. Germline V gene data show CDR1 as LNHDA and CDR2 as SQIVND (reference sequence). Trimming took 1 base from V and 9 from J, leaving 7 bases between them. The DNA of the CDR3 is TGTGCCAGTAGTATAGGGTATGTTGAGCAGTTCTTC. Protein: CASSIGYVEQFF. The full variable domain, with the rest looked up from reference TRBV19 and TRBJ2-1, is DGGITQSPKYLFRKEGQNVTLSCEQNLNHDAMYWYRQDPGQGLRLIYYSQIVNDFQKGDIAEGYSVSREKKESFPLTVTSAQKNPTAFYLCASSIGYVEQFFGPGTRLTVL.

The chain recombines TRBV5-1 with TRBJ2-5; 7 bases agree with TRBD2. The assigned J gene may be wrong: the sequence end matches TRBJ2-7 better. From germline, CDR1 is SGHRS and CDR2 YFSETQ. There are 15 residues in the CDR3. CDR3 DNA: TGCGCCAGCAGCGCCTCTAGCGGAAGCTCCTACGAGCAGTACTTC. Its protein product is CASSASSGSSYEQYF.

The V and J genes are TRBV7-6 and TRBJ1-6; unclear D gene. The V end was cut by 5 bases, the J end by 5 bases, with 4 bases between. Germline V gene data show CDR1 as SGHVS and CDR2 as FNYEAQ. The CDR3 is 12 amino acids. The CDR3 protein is CASSPHNSPLHF. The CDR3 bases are TGTGCCAGCAGCCCTCATAATTCACCCCTCCACTTT.

DNA of the CDR3: TGTGCCAGCAGTTCAATACAGGGAATCCTAAACACTGAAGCTTTCTTT. Its protein is CASSSIQGILNTEAFF. This chain uses TRBV27 with TRBJ1-1, with TRBD1 as a possible D gene (6 bases). Between the trimmed V and J ends, which lost 4 bases and 2 bases, there was a span of 17 bases. Looked up from germline, CDR1 is MNHEY and CDR2 is SMNVEV (reference sequence). The CDR3 spans 16 residues.

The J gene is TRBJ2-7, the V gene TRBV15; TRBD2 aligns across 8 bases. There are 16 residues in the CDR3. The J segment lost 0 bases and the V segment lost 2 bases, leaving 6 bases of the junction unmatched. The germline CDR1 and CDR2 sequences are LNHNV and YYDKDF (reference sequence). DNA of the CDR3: TGTGCCACCAGCAGATATAGCGGGATTGGCTCCTACGAGCAGTACTTC. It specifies CATSRYSGIGSYEQYF.

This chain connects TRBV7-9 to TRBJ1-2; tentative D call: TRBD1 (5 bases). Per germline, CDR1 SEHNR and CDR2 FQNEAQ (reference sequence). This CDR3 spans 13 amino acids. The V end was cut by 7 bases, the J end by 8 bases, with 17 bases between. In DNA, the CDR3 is TGTGCCAGCACCCTGGGGGGTTCGGACGGCTACACCTTC. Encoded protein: CASTLGGSDGYTF.

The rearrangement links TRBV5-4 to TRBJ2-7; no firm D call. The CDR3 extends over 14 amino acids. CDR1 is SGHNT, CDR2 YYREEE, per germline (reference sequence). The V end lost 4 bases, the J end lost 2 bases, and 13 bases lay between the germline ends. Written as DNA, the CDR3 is TGTGCCAGCAGCCTGGGCCAGGCCCCCTACGAGCAGTACTTC. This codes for CASSLGQAPYEQYF.

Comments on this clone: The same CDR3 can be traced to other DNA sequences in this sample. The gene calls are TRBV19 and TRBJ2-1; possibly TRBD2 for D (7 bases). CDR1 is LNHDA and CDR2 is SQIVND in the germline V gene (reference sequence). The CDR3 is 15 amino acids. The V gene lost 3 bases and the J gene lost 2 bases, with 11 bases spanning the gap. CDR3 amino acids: CASSITGGPYNEQFF. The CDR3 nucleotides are TGTGCCAGTAGTATTACCGGGGGGCCCTACAATGAGCAGTTCTTC.

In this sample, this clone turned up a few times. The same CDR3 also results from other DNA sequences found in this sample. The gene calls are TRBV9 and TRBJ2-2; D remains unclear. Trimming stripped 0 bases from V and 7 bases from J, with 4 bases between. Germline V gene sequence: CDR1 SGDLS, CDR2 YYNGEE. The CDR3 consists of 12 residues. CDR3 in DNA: TGTGCCAGCAGCGTAGTTGGCGGGGAGCTGTTTTTT. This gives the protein CASSVVGGELFF.

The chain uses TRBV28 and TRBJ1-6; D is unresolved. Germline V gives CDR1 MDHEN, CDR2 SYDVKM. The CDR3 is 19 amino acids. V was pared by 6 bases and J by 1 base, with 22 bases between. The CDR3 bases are TGTGCCAGCAGGACTCACAATATGGGGAGGGAATCCTATAATTCACCCCTCCACTTT. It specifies CASRTHNMGRESYNSPLHF.

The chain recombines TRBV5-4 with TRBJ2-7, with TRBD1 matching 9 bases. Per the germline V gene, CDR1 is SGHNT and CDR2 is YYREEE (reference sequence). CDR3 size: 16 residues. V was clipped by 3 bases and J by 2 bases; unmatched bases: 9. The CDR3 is CASSSKPGQGTYEQYF. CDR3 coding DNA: TGTGCCAGCAGCTCAAAACCGGGACAGGGTACCTACGAGCAGTACTTC.

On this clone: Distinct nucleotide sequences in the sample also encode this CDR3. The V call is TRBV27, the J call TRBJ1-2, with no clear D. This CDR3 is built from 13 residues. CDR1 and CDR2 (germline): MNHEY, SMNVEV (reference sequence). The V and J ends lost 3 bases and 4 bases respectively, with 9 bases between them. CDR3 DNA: TGTGCCAGCAGTTTGGACCGGAGCTATGGCTACACCTTC. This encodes CASSLDRSYGYTF.

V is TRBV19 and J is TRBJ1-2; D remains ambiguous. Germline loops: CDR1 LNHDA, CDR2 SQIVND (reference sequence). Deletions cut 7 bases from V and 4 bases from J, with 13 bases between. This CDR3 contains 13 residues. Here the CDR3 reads CASTPQGLYGYTF. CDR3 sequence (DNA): TGTGCCAGTACCCCCCAAGGCCTCTATGGCTACACCTTC. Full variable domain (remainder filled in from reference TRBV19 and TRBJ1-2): DGGITQSPKYLFRKEGQNVTLSCEQNLNHDAMYWYRQDPGQGLRLIYYSQIVNDFQKGDIAEGYSVSREKKESFPLTVTSAQKNPTAFYLCASTPQGLYGYTFGSGTRLTVV.

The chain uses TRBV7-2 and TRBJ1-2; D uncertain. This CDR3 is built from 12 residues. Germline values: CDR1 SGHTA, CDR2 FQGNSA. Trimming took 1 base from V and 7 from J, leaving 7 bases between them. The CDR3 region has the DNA TGTGCCAGCAGCTTAGGGTCCTCTGGCTACACCTTC. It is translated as CASSLGSSGYTF.